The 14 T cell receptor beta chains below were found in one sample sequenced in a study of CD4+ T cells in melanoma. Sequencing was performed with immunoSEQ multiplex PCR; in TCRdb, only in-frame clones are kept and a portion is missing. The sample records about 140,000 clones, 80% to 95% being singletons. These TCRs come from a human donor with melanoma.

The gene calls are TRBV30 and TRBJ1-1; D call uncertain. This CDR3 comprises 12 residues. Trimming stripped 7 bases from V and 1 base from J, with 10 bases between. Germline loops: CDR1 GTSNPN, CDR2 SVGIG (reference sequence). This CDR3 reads CAFTVKNTEAFF. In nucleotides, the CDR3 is TGTGCCTTCACAGTGAAGAACACTGAAGCTTTCTTT.

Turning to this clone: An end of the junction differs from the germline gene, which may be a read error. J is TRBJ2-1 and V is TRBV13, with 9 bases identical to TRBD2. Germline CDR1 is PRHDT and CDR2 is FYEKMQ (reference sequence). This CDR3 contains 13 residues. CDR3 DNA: TGTGCCAGCAGCTTAGGAGGAGCGGGGGGCCTGGTCTTC. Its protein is CASSLGGAGGLVF. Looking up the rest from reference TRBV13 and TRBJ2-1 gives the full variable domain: AAGVIQSPRHLIKEKRETATLKCYPIPRHDTVYWYQQGPGQDPQFLISFYEKMQSDKGSIPDRFSAQQFSDYHSELNMSSLELGDSALYFCASSLGGAGGLVFGPGTRLTVL.

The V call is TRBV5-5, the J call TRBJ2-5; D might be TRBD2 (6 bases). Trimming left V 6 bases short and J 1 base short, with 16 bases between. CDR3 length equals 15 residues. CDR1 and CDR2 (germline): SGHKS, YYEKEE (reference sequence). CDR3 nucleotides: TGTGCCAGCACGTTTACAGGAGGGTCCCAAGAGACCCAGTACTTC. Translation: CASTFTGGSQETQYF.

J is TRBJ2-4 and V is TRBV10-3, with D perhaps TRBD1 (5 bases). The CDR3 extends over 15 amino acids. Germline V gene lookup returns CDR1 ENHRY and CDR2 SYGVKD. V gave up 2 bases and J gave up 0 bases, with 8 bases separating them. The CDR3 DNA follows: TGTGCCATCAGTGAGGGTGACAGAGCCAAAAACATTCAGTACTTC. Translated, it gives CAISEGDRAKNIQYF.

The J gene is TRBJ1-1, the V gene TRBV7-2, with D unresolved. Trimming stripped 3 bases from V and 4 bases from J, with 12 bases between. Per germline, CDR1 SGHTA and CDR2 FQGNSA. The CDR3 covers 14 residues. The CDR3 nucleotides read TGTGCCAGCAGCTTTGCCCGCAGCGGCACTGAAGCTTTCTTT. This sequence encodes CASSFARSGTEAFF.

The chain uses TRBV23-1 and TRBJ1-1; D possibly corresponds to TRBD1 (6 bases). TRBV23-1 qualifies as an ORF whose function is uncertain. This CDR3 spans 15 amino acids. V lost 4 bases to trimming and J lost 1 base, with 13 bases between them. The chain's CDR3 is CASSRTGFGNTEAFF. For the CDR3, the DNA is TGCGCCAGCAGTCGCACAGGGTTTGGGAACACTGAAGCTTTCTTT.

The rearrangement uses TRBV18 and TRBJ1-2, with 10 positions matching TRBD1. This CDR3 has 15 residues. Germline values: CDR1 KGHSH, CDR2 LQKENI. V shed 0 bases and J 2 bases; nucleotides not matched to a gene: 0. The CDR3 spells CASSPPDRGNYGYTF. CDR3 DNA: TGTGCCAGCTCACCACCGGACAGGGGGAACTATGGCTACACCTTC.

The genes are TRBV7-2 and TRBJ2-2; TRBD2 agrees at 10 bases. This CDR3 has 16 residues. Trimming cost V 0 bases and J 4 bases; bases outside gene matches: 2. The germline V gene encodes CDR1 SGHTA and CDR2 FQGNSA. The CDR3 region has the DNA TGTGCCAGCAGCTTAGCTAGCGGGGGGTTCACCGGGGAGCTGTTTTTT. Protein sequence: CASSLASGGFTGELFF.

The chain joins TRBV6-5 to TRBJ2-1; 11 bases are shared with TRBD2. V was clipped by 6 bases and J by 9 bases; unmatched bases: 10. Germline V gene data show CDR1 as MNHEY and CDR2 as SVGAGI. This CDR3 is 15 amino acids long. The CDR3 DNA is TGTGCCAGCAGGGTTAGCGGGGGGGCCCTAGGTGAGCAGTTCTTC. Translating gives CASRVSGGALGEQFF.

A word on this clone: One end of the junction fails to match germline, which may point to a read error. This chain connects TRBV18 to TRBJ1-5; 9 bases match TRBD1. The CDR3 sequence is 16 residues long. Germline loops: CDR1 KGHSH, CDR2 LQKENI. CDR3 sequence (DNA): TGTGCCAGCTCACTAGCCGGGACAGGGACCTTTCAGGCCCAGCATTTT. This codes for CASSLAGTGTFQAQHF. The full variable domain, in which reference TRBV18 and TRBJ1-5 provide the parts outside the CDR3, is NAGVMQNPRHLVRRRGQEARLRCSPMKGHSHVYWYRQLPEEGLKFMVYLQKENIIDESGMPKERFSAEFPKEGPSILRIQQVVRGDSAAYFCASSLAGTGTFQAQHFGDGTRLSIL.

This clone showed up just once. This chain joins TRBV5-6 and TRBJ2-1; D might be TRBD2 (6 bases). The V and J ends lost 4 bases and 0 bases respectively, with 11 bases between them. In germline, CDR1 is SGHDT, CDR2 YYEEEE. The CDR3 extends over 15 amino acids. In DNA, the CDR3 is TGTGCCAGCAGCAGTCGGGAGAACTCCTACAATGAGCAGTTCTTC. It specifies CASSSRENSYNEQFF.

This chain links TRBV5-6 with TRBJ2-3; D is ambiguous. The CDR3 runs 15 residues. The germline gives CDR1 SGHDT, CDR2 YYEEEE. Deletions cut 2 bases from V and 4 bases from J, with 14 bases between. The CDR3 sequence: CASSFSSRSADTQYF. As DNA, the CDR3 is TGTGCCAGCAGCTTCTCCAGTAGGTCGGCAGATACGCAGTATTTT. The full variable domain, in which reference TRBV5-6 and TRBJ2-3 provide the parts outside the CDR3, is DAGVTQSPTHLIKTRGQQVTLRCSPKSGHDTVSWYQQALGQGPQFIFQYYEEEERQRGNFPDRFSGHQFPNYSSELNVNALLLGDSALYLCASSFSSRSADTQYFGPGTRLTVL.

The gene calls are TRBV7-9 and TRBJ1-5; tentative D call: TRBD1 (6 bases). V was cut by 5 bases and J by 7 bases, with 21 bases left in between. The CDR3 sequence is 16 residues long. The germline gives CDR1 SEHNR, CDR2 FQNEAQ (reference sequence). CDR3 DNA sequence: TGTGCCAGCAGCCGAGACCAGGGGTTCGGTCGACAGCCCCAGCATTTT. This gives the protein CASSRDQGFGRQPQHF. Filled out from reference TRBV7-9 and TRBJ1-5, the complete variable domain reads DTGVSQNPRHKITKRGQNVTFRCDPISEHNRLYWYRQTLGQGPEFLTYFQNEAQLEKSRLLSDRFSAERPKGSFSTLEIQRTEQGDSAMYLCASSRDQGFGRQPQHFGDGTRLSIL.

The CDR3 reads CASSLGTDNEQFF. The CDR3 DNA follows: TGTGCCAGCAGCCTTGGGACGGACAATGAGCAGTTCTTC. The genes are TRBV7-3 and TRBJ2-1; D assignment may be TRBD1 or TRBD2 (5 bases each). The CDR3 length is 13 residues. The V gene's germline CDR1 is SGHTA and CDR2 FQGTGA. Trimming took off 5 bases at V and 5 bases at J, with 10 bases between the two ends.